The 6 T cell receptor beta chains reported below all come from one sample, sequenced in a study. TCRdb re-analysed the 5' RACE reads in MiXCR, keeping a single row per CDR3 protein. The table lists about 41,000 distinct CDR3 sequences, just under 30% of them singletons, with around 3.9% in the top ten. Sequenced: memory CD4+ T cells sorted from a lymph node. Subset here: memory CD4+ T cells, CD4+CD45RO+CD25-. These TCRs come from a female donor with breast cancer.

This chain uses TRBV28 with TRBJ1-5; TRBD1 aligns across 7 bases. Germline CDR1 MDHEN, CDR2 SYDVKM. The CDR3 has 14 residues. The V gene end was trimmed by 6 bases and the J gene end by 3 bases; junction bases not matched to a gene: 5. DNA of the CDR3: TGTGCCAGCAGGAGGGGACAGTTCAATCAGCCCCAGCATTTT. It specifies CASRRGQFNQPQHF. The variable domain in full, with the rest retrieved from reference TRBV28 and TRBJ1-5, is DVKVTQSSRYLVKRTGEKVFLECVQDMDHENMFWYRQDPGLGLRLIYFSYDVKMKEKGDIPEGYSVSREKKERFSLILESASTNQTSMYLCASRRGQFNQPQHFGDGTRLSIL.

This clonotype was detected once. The CDR3 spells CASSPGGAYTEAFF. The DNA of the CDR3 is TGTGCCAGCAGCCCAGGGGGCGCGTACACTGAAGCTTTCTTT. The chain couples TRBV7-2 to TRBJ1-1, with 8 bases identical to TRBD1. With V trimmed by 5 bases and J by 3 bases, 5 bases remained unmatched. The CDR3 has 14 residues. Per germline, CDR1 SGHTA and CDR2 FQGNSA. Filled out from reference TRBV7-2 and TRBJ1-1, the complete variable domain reads GAGVSQSPSNKVTEKGKDVELRCDPISGHTALYWYRQSLGQGLEFLIYFQGNSAPDKSGLPSDRFSAERTGGSVSTLTIQRTQQEDSAVYLCASSPGGAYTEAFFGQGTRLTVV.

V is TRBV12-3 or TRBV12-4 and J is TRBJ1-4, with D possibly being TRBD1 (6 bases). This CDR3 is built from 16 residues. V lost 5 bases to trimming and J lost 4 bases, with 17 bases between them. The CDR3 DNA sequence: TGTGCCAGCAGTGCCCTCTACGGACAGATTAATGAAAAACTGTTTTTT. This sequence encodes CASSALYGQINEKLFF.

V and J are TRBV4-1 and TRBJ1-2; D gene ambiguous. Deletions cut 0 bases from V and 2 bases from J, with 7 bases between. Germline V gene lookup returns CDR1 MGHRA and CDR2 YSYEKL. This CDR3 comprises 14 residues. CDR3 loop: CASSQEKENYGYTF. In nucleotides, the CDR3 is TGCGCCAGCAGCCAAGAGAAAGAAAACTATGGCTACACCTTC.

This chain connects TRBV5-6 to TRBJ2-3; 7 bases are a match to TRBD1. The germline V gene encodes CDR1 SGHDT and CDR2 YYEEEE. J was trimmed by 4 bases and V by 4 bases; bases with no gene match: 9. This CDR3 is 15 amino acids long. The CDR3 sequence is CASSPRTGHPDTQYF. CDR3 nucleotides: TGTGCCAGCAGCCCCCGGACAGGTCATCCAGATACGCAGTATTTT.

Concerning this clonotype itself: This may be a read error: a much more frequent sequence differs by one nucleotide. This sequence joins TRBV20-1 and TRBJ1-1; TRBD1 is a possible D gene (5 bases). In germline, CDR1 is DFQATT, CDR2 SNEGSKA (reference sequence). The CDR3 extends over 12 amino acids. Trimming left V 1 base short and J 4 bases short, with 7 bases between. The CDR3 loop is CSARVGRTEAFF. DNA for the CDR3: TGCAGTGCTAGAGTGGGGCGCACTGAAGCTTTCTTT.